This TCR beta chain stems from a study of T cell changes during pregnancy in multiple sclerosis. Method: immunoSEQ multiplex PCR; TCRdb's copy keeps in-frame clones and lacks some. The data contain 67,000 or so clones, 85% to 95% of them seen just once; the ten biggest clones take up less than 4%. The CDR3 is 15 amino acids. Germline CDR1 SGDLS, CDR2 YYNGEE. The junction had 5 bases not matched to a gene; V was cut back by 4 bases and J by 1 base. This TCR derives from a female donor in good health, enrolled as a control in a pregnancy study. The chain combines TRBV9 with TRBJ2-3; 8 nucleotides agree with TRBD1. Sample: CD8+ T cells from peripheral blood mononuclear cells, taken in the third trimester of pregnancy. CDR3 sequence: CASSLQGARTDTQYF. DNA of the CDR3: TGTGCCAGCAGCCTCCAGGGGGCCCGCACAGATACGCAGTATTTT.